This T cell receptor (beta chain) was recorded in a study of cytotoxic CD8 clonotypes in ibrutinib-treated CLL. Study-wide context: Among patients, approximately 24 responded partially and 2 completely; 14 then stayed remitted and about 12 progressed after median 68 months.

Details on this clone: Its antigen remains unidentified.

The study, taken as a whole, reports: Measured clonality at baseline was greater than in age-matched healthy donors and tracked with circulating CD8+ T-cell counts.

PBMCs that had been cryopreserved were the source of roughly 2 micrograms of genomic DNA for TCR beta libraries. The data were produced by immunoSEQ multiplex PCR, yet TCRdb's version contains in-frame clones alone and is incomplete. This sample has around 40,000 clones, with about 70% found just once. This CDR3 is 15 amino acids long. From germline, CDR1 is ENHRY and CDR2 SYGVKD. The V gene lost 0 bases and the J gene lost 5 bases, with 10 bases spanning the gap. The chain is built from TRBV10-3 and TRBJ1-4, with D possibly being TRBD1 (5 bases). The clonotype originates from a human donor with chronic lymphocytic leukemia. The sequenced sample was PBMCs, obtained at disease progression, from a patient treated with ibrutinib. CDR3 loop: CAISESTTGNEKLFF. The CDR3 DNA follows: TGTGCCATCAGTGAGTCAACCACAGGAAATGAAAAACTGTTTTTT.